This TCR beta chain was observed in a study of prognosis after radiotherapy for stage I lung cancer. On the study more broadly: The study enrolled some 12 men and over five women as patients, aged about 50 to 90 with a median of almost 75 years.

Two separate time points each saw a draw of 6 to 6.5 milliliters of peripheral blood. With two-round multiplex PCR, TCR beta CDR3 sequences were amplified from genomic DNA. The use of primers specific to each TRBV and TRBJ gene characterized first-round PCR. MiXCR, run by TCRdb on the multiplex PCR reads, gives a single entry per CDR3 protein. The table shows 20,000 to 30,000 distinct CDR3 sequences, with roughly 40% occurring only once. The receptor comes from a donor over 45 with non-small cell lung cancer. The sample here was PBMCs, taken before or after stereotactic body radiation therapy (not recorded which).

The CDR3 region is CASSAPPQETQYF. In DNA form, the CDR3 reads TGTGCCAGCAGCGCTCCCCCCCAAGAGACCCAGTACTTC. This sequence joins TRBV7-6 and TRBJ2-5, with no clear D. The CDR3 has 13 residues. Looked up from germline, CDR1 is SGHVS and CDR2 is FNYEAQ. The V end was cut by 5 bases, the J end by 1 base, with 8 bases between.